A single sample is the source of the 2 T cell receptor beta chains below, sequenced in a study of blood T cells in healthy people across ages. A J-beta primer mix and a sample-barcoded 5' primer were used in a second PCR of about 6 to 12 cycles. One entry per CDR3 protein results from TCRdb running MiXCR on the 5' RACE reads. The profile covers 1.5 million or so distinct CDR3 sequences, with less than 45% appearing a single time and just over 4% taken by the ten largest. The specimen sequenced was blood. Source of these receptors: a woman aged 18-29 years in good health.

This clonotype was detected only a few times. In nucleotides, the CDR3 is TGCAGTGCTAGAGAGGGAACAGGGGGCTTTGAGCCCCAGCATTTT. Translating it yields CSAREGTGGFEPQHF. The chain links TRBV20-1 to TRBJ1-5; 9 bases map to TRBD1. This CDR3 is 15 amino acids long. CDR1 is DFQATT and CDR2 is SNEGSKA in the germline V gene (reference sequence). The V segment lost 0 bases and the J segment 8 bases; nucleotides outside the gene matches: 8.

This clonotype is a singleton in its sample. The V and J genes are TRBV3-1 and TRBJ2-1; a weak D match, TRBD2 (6 bases). Between the trimmed V and J ends, which lost 1 base and 15 bases, there was a span of 16 bases. The CDR3 runs 13 residues. Germline CDR1 and CDR2: LGHDT and YNNKEL (reference sequence). The CDR3 DNA reads TGTGCCAGCAGCCAAGGTTATGTGGCGGAGGGGTTCTTC. This translates into CASSQGYVAEGFF.